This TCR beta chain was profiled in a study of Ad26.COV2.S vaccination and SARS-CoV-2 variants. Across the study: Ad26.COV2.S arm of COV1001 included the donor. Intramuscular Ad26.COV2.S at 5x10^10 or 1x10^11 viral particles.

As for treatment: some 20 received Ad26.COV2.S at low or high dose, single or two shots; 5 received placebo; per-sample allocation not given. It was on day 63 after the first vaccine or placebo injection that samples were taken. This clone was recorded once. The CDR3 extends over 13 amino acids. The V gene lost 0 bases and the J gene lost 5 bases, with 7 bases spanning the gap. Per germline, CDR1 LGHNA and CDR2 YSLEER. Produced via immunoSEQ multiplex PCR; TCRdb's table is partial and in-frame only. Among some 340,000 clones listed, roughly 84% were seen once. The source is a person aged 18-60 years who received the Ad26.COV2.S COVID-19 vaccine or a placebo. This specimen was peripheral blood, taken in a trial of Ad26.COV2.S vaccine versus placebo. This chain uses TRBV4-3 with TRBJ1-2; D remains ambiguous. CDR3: CASSQEVRYGYTF. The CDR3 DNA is TGCGCCAGCAGCCAAGAGGTTCGGTATGGCTACACCTTC.